This TCR beta chain comes out of a study of T cell changes during pregnancy in multiple sclerosis. Looked up from germline, CDR1 is SGDLS and CDR2 is YYNGEE. This CDR3 is 14 amino acids long. After removal of 3 bases from V and 5 bases from J, the junction contained 7 bases not matched to a gene. Sequencing was performed with immunoSEQ multiplex PCR; in TCRdb, only in-frame clones are kept and a portion is missing. The sample shows about 70,000 clones, about 90% of them seen only once. This material consisted of peripheral blood, taken in the first trimester of pregnancy. The gene calls are TRBV9 and TRBJ2-7, with TRBD1 matching over 8 bases. The TCR originated in a female donor with multiple sclerosis, enrolled in a pregnancy study. DNA of the CDR3: TGTGCCAGCAGCGCCTTACAGGGGGAAAACGAGCAGTACTTC. It translates to CASSALQGENEQYF.